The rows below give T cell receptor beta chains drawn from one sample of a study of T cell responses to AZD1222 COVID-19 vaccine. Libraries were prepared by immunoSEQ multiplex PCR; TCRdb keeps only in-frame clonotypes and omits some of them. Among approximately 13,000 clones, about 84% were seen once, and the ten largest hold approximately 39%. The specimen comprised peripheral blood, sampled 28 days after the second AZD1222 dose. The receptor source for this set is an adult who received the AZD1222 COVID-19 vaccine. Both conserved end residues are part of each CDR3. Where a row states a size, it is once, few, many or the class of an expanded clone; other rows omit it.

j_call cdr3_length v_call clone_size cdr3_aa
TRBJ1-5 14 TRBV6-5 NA CASRRQNSNQPQHF
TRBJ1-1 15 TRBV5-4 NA CASSLEGQMNTEAFF
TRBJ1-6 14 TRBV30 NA CAFKTTGTTAPLHF
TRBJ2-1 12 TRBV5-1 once CASSWTGTEQFF
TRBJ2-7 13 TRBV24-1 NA CATTFHGALWEYF
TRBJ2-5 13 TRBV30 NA CAWSGRGQETQYF
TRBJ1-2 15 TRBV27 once CASSLSGVLNYGYTF
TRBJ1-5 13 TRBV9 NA CASSVGTDQPQHF
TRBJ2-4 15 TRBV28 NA CASRRQGGASGIQYF
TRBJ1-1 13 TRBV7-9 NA CASSLQGRSEAFF
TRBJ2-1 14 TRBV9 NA CASSVGGSYNEQFF
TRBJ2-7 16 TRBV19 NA CASSITPQGSTDEQYF
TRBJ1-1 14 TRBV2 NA CASRARQGPTEAFF
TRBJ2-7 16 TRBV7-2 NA CASSLELLDGRYEQYF
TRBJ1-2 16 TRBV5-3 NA CARSWRAGGPNYGYTF
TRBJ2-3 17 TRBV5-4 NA CASSLSMRTYIVDTQYF
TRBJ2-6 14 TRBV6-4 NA CASSDGAGANVLTF
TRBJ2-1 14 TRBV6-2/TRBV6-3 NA CASSYRTGGNEQFF
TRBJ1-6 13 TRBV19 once CASSIQGGSPLHF
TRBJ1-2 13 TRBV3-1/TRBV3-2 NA CASSQTGGDGYTF
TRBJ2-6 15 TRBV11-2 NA CASSSQGAGANVLTF
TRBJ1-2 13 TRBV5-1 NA CASSLAEGDGYTF
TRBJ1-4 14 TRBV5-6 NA CASSFGTGIEKLFF
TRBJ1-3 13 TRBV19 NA CASSIWAGNTIYF
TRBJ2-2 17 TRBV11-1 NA CASSLAPGGMATGELFF
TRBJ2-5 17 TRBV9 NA CASSPGGLAVVGETQYF
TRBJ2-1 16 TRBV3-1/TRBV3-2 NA CASSQDSGTGGNEQFF
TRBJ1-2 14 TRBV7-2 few CASSLARANYGYTF
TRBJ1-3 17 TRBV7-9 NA CASSAPILSSSGNTIYF
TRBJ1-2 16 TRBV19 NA CASSIEASSVGYGYTF
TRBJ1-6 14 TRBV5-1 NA CASSFGVNNSPLHF
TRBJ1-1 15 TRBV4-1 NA CASSQFRDMNTEAFF
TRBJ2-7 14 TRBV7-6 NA CASSLVGVAYEQYF
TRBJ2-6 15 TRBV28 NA CATGTGGSGANVLTF
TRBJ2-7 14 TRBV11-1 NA CASSLSTGSYEQYF
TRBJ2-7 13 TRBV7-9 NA CASSPGVSYEQYF
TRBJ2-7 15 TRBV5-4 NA CASSFSGVQTYEQYF
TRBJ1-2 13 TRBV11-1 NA CASSLVPQGGYTF
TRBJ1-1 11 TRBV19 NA CASTRETEAFF
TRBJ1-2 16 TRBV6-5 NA CASSYSTGIGNYGYTF
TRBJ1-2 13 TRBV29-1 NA CSVAGALDYGYTF
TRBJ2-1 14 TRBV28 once CASSLAGTYNEQFF
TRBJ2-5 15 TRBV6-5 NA CASTAHGGLQETQYF
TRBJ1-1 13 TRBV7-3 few CASSWTENTEAFF
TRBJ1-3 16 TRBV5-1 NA CASSPDRPHSGNTIYF
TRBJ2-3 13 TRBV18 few CASSPPGPDTQYF
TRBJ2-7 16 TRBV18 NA CASSPRSSGSAYEQYF
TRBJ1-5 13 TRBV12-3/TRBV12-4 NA CASSRQFNQPQHF
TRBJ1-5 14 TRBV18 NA CASSPPGGDQPQHF
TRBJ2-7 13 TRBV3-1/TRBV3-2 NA CASSPITPYEQYF
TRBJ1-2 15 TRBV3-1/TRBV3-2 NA CASSQPGTGNYGYTF
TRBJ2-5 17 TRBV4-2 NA CASSQDMASGRGETQYF